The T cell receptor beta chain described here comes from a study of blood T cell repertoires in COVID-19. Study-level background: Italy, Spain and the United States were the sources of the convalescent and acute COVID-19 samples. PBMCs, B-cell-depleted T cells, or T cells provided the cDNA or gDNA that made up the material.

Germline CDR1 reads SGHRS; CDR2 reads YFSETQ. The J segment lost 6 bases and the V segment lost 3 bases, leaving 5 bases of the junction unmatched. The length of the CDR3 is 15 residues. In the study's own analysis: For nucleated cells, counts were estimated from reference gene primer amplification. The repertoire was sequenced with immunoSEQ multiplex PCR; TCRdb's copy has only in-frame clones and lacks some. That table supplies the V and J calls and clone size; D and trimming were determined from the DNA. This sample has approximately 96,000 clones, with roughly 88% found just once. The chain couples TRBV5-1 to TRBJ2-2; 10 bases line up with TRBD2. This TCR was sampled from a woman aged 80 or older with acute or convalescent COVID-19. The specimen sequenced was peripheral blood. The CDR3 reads CASSSSGGAAGELFF. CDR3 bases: TGCGCCAGCAGCTCGAGCGGGGGGGCCGCCGGGGAGCTGTTTTTT.